This T cell receptor (beta chain) was profiled in a study of T cells after yellow fever vaccination. On the study more broadly: Fractions low in cell number were prepared with SMART-Seq v4 Ultra Low Input.

This clonotype has more than one count but fewer than ten. CDR1 SGHRS and CDR2 YFSETQ come from the germline V gene. This CDR3 comprises 17 residues. The J segment lost 0 bases and the V segment lost 4 bases, leaving 9 bases of the junction unmatched. TCRdb re-analysed the 5' RACE reads in MiXCR, keeping a single row per CDR3 protein. The sample comprises under 550,000 distinct CDR3 sequences, roughly 22% of which are singletons, and approximately 15% rests with the top ten. The chain joins TRBV5-1 to TRBJ2-3; TRBD2 agrees at 9 bases. This specimen consisted of PBMCs, obtained more than 20 days after the first yellow fever vaccination. The receptor comes from a young man who received the YFV17D yellow fever vaccine. The CDR3 region is CASSGLAGSTSTDTQYF. The CDR3 DNA sequence: TGCGCCAGCAGCGGCCTAGCGGGGTCAACTAGCACAGATACGCAGTATTTT.